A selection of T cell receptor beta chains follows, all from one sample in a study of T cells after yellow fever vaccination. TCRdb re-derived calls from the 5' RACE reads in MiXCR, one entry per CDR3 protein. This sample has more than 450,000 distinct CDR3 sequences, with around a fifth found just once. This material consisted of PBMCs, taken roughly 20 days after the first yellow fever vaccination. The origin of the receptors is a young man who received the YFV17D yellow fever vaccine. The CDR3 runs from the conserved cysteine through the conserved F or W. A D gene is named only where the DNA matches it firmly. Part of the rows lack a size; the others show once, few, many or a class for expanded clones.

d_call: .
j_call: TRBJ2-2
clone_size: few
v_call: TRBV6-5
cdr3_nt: TGTGCCAGCAGTTTCGAACGCGGACCCTTCACCGGGGAGCTGTTTTTT
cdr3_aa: CASSFERGPFTGELFF

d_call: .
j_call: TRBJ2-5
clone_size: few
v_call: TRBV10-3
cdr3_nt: TGTGCCATCAGTGATCACTCTTATGAACAGGAGACCCAGTACTTC
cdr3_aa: CAISDHSYEQETQYF

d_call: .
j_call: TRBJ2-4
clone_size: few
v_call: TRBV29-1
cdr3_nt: TGCAGCGTTGAAGGGGGGCTCGTAGAGTACTTC
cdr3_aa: CSVEGGLVEYF

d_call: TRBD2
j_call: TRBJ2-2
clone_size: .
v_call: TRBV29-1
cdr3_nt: TGCAGCGTCGGACTTCTAGCGGGGGCCGAGGGCGGGGAGCTGTTTTTT
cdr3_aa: CSVGLLAGAEGGELFF

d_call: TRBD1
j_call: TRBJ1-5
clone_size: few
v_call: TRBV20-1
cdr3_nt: TGCAGTGCCGAGCCCAGGGGGCGGGGCAATCAGCCCCAGCATTTT
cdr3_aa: CSAEPRGRGNQPQHF

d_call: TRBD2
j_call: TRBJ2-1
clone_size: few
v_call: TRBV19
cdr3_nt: TGTGCCACCGCCCTCCCGGGACTAGCCTCCGGTGAGCAGTTCTTC
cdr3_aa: CATALPGLASGEQFF

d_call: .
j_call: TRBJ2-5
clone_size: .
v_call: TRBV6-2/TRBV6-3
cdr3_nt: TGTGCCAGCAGTTACTCTAGGACGGTGGACTTC
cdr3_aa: CASSYSRTVDF

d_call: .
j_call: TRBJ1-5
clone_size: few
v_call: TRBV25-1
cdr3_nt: TGTGCCAGCAGTGAATTTGAGGGGCCCCAGCATTTT
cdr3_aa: CASSEFEGPQHF

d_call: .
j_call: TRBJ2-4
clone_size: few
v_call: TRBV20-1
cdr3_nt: TGCAGCGCTGGACCCTCGGGCGCCAAAAACATTCAGTACTTC
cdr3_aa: CSAGPSGAKNIQYF

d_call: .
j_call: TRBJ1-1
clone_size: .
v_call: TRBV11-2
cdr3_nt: TGTGCCAGCAGCTTGGTTCCGGGACATTTTACTGAAGCTTTCTTT
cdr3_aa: CASSLVPGHFTEAFF

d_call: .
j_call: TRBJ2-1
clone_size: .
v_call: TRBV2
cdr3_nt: TGTGCCTTCAGTTTAGGCGGAGGAGTCAATGAGCAGTTCTTC
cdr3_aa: CAFSLGGGVNEQFF

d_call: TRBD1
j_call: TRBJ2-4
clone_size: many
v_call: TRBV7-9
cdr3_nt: TGTGCCAGCAGCGGAACCGGGACAGCAATAGCCAAAAACATTCAGTACTTC
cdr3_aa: CASSGTGTAIAKNIQYF

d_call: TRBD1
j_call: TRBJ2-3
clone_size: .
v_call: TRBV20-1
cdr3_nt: TGCAGTGCAATTGGACAGGGACCTAGCACAGATACGCAGTATTTT
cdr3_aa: CSAIGQGPSTDTQYF

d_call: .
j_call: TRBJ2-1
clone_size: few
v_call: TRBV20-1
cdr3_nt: TGCAGTGCTAGTCAGGGGGGGAATGAGCAGTTCTTC
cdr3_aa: CSASQGGNEQFF

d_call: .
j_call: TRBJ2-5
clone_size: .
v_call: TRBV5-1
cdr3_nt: TGCGCCAGCAGCTTGTTCTCTCGTGGCGGAGAGACCCAGTACTTC
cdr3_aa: CASSLFSRGGETQYF

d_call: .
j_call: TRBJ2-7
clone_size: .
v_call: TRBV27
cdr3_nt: TGTGCCAGCAGTTCGAGAATGGGGGGAAAGTACTTC
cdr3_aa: CASSSRMGGKYF

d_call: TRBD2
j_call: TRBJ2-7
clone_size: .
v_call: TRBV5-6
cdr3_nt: TGTGCCAGCAGCTGGGGACTAGCGGGGATCTACGAGCAGTACTTC
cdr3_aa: CASSWGLAGIYEQYF

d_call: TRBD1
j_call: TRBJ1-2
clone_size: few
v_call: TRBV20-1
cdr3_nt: TGCAGTGCCCCCGGGACAGGGAGGGGCTATGGCTACACCTTC
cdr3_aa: CSAPGTGRGYGYTF

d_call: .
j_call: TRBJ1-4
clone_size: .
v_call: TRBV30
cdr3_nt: TGTGCCTGGAGTGTACTGAGGGTTCGACGGCTTAATGAAAAACTGTTTTTT
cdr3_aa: CAWSVLRVRRLNEKLFF

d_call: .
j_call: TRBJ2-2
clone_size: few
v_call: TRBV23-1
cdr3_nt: TGCGCCAGCAGTCAATACCGGGGGTGGAACACCGGGGAGCTGTTTTTT
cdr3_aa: CASSQYRGWNTGELFF

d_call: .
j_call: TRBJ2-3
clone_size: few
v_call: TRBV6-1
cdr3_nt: TGTGCCAGCAGTGTTCGGGATCCGGCGACAGATACGCAGTATTTT
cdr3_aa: CASSVRDPATDTQYF

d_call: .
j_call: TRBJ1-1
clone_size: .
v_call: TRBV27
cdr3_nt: TGTGCCAGCGGACGGGAAGAAGTCGCTGAAGCTTTCTTT
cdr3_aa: CASGREEVAEAFF

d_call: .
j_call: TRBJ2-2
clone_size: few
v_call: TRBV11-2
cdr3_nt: TGTGCCAGCAGCTCCTTAGGGCCAGCCGGGGAGCTGTTTTTT
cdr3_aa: CASSSLGPAGELFF

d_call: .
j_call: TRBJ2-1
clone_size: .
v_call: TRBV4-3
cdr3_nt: TGCGCCAGCAAGGTCCCCCCAAGGAGCTCCTACAATGAGCAGTTCTTC
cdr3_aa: CASKVPPRSSYNEQFF

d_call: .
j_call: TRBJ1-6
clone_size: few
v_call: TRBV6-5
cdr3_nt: TGTGCCAGCAGTTACGGGGGGCCAGGAGATTCACCCCTCCACTTT
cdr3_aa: CASSYGGPGDSPLHF

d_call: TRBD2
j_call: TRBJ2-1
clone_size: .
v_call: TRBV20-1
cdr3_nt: TGCTGTGCCCACTCCTGGAGCGGGGGATCTTACAATGAGCAGTTCTTC
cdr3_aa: CCAHSWSGGSYNEQFF

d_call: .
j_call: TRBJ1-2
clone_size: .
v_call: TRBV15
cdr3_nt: TGTGCCACCAGCAGAGATAGGGAGAACTATGGCTACACCTTC
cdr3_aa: CATSRDRENYGYTF

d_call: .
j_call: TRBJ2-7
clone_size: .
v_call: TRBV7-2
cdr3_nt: TGTGCCAGCAGCCAAATCTCCTACGAGCAGTACTTC
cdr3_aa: CASSQISYEQYF

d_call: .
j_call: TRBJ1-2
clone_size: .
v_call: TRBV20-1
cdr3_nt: TGCAGTGCCCCCACGCCCCAGCCGTACTATGGCTACACCTTC
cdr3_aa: CSAPTPQPYYGYTF

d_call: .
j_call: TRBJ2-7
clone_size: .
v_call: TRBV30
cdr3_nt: TGTGCCTGGGCCGGGGTTCCCTCCTACGAGCAGTACTTC
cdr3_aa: CAWAGVPSYEQYF

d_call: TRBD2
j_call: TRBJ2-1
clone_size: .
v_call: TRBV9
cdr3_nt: TGTGCCAGCAGCGTAGTGGCGGGGGGGCTCAATGAGCAGTTCTTC
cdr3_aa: CASSVVAGGLNEQFF

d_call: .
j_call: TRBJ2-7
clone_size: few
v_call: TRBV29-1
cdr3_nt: TGCAGCGCCCAAACAGATACCTACGAGCAGTACTTC
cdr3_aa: CSAQTDTYEQYF

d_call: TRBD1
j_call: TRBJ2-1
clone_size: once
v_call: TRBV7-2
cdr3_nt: TGTGCCAGCAGCCGTGGGACAGGGGCATACAATGAGCAGTTCTTC
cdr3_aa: CASSRGTGAYNEQFF

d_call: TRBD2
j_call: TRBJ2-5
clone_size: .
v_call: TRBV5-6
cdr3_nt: TGTGCCAGCAGCTTGACTAGCGGATATTATACAGAGACCCAGTACTTC
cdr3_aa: CASSLTSGYYTETQYF

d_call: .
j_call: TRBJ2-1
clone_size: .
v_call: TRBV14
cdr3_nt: TGTGCCAGCAGCCAAGAGGGGCTAGGGACAATTAATGAGCAGTTCTTC
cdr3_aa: CASSQEGLGTINEQFF

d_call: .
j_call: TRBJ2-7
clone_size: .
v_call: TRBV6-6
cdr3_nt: TGTGCCAGCACGACAGCCTACGAGCAGTACTTC
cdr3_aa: CASTTAYEQYF

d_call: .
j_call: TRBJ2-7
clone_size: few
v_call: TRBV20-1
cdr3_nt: TGCAGTGCTAGAGATCCTAGCCTTGACGAGCAGTACTTC
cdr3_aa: CSARDPSLDEQYF

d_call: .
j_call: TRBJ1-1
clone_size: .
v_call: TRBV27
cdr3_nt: TGTGCCAGCAGACGGCTACCTTATGAAGCTTTCTTT
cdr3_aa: CASRRLPYEAFF

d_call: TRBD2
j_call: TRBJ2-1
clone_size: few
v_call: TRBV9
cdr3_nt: TGTGCCAGCACCCCGGGACTAGCGGGGGGGCGCTCCTACAATGAGCAGTTCTTC
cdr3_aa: CASTPGLAGGRSYNEQFF

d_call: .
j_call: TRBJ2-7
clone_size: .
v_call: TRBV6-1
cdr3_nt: TGTGCCAGCAGTCCCCACGGACAGGGACTATACGAGCAGTACTTC
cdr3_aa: CASSPHGQGLYEQYF

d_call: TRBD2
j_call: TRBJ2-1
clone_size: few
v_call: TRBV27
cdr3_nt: TGTGCCAGCAGTGACCCCGGTGCGTGGGCTAGCGGGGCGGTCAATGAGCAGTTCTTC
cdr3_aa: CASSDPGAWASGAVNEQFF

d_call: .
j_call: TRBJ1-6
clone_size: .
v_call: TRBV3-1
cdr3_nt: TGTGCCAGCAGCCAAGAAGGGTACCTCTCCTCACCCCTCCACTTT
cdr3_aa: CASSQEGYLSSPLHF

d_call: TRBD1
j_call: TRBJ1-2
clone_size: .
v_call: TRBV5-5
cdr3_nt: TGTGCCAGCAGCCCTGCGGGACAGGCTGTTTCGTCAGGCTACACCTTC
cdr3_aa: CASSPAGQAVSSGYTF

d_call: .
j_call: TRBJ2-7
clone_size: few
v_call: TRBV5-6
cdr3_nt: TGTGCCAGCAGCTTGGGTGCCGCAATATACGAGCAGTACTTC
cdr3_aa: CASSLGAAIYEQYF

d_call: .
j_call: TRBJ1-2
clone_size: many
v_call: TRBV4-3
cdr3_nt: TGCGCCAGCAGCCAAGGAGGGGGTTATGGCTACACCTTC
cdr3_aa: CASSQGGGYGYTF

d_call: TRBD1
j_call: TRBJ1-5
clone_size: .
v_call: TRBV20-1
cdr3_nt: TGCAGTGCTAGTAGACAGGGGGCGAGCAATCAGCCCCAGCATTTT
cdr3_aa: CSASRQGASNQPQHF

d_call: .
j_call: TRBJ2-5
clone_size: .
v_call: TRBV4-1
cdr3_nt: TGCGCCAGCAGCTGGGGACTCCTCCCACCCCTCCAAGAGACCCAGTACTTC
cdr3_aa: CASSWGLLPPLQETQYF

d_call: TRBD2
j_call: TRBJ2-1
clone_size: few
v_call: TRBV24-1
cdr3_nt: TGTGCCACCAAGGGTAGCGGGGCCTACAATGAGCAGTTCTTC
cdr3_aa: CATKGSGAYNEQFF

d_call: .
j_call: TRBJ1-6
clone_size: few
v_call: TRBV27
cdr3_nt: TGTGCCAGCAGTTTTGAGAGGGGCCGCATCGGGCCCCTCCACTTT
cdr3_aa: CASSFERGRIGPLHF

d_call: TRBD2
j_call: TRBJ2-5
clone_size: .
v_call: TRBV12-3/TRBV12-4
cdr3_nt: TGTGCCAGCAGCGTAGCGGGGTTTAGAGAGACCCAGTACTTC
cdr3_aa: CASSVAGFRETQYF

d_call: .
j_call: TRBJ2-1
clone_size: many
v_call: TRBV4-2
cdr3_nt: TGTGCCAGCAGCCAAGATCGGGGGGCGCTTGAGCAGTTCTTC
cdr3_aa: CASSQDRGALEQFF

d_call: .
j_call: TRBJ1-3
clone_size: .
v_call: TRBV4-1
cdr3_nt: TGCGCCAGCAGCCAAGGAAGAGGGGATGGAAACACCATATATTTT
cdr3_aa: CASSQGRGDGNTIYF

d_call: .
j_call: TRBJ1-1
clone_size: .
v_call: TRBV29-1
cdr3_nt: TGCAGCGTTGAAGGTATCAGTACCAACACTGAAGCTTTCTTT
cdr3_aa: CSVEGISTNTEAFF

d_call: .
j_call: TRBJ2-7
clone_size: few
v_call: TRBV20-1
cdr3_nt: TGCAGTGCTAGAGATGGAGGAACACCAACCTACGAGCAGTACTTC
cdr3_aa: CSARDGGTPTYEQYF

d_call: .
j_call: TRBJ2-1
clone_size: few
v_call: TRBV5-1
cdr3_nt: TGCGCCACCCGAACACTAAGCTCCTACAATGAGCAGTTCTTC
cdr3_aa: CATRTLSSYNEQFF

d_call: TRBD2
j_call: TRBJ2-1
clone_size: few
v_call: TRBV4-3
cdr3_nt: TGCGCCAGCAGCCAAGAAAGAGCGGGGGGCCCGAATGAGCAGTTCTTC
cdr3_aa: CASSQERAGGPNEQFF

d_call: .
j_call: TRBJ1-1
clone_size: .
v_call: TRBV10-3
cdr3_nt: TGTGCCATCGGCCGGGACGGTGAAGCTTTCTTT
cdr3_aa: CAIGRDGEAFF

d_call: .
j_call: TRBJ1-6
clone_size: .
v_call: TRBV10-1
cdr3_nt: TGCGCCAGCAGTGAGTCGAGCAGGGACGATTCACCCCTCCACTTT
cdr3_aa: CASSESSRDDSPLHF

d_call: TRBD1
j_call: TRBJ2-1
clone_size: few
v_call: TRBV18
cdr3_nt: TGTGCCAGCTCACCCCCAGGGACAGCACTAAATGAGCAGTTCTTC
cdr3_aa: CASSPPGTALNEQFF